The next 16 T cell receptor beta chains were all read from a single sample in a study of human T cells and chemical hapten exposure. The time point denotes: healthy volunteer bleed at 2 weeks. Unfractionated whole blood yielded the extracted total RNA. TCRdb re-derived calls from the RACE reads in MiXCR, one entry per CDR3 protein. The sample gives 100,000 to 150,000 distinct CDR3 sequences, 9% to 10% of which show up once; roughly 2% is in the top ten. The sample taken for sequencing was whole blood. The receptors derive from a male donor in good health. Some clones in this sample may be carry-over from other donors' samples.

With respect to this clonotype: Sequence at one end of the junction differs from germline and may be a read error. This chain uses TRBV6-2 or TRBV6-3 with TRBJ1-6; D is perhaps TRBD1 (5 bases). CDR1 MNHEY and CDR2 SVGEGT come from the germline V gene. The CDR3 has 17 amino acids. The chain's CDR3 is CACSFSRVRSYNSPLHF. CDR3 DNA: TGTGCCTGCAGTTTCAGCAGGGTGAGATCCTATAATTCACCCCTCCACTTT.

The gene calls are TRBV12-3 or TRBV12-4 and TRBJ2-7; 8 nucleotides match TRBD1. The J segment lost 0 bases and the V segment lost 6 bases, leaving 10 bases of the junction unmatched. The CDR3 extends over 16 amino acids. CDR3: CASRPSGQASSYEQYF. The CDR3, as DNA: TGTGCCAGCAGACCCTCGGGACAGGCTAGCTCCTACGAGCAGTACTTC.

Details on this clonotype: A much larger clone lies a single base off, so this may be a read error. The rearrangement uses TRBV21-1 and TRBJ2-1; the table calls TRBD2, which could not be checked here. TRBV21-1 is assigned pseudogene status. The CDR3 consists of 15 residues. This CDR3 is CASSPFGTSGNEQFF. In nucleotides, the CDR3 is TGTGCCAGCAGCCCTTTCGGGACTAGCGGCAATGAGCAGTTCTTC.

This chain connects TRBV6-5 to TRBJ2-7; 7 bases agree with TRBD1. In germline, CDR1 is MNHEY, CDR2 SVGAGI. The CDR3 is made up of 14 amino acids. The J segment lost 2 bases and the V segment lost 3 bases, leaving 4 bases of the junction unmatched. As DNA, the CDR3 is TGTGCCAGCAGTTATCAACAGGGGACCTACGAGCAGTACTTC. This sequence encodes CASSYQQGTYEQYF.

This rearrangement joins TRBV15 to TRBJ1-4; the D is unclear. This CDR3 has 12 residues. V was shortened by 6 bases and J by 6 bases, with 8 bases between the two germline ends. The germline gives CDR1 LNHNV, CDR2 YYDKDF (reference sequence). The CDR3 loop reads CATRRTDEKLFF. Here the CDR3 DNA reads TGTGCCACCAGAAGGACGGATGAAAAACTGTTTTTT.

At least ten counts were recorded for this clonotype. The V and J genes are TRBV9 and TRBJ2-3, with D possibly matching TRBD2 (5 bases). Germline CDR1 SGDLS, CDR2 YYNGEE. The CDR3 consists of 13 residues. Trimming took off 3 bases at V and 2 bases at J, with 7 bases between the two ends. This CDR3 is CASSAGLTDTQYF. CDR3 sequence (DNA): TGTGCCAGCAGCGCCGGACTCACAGATACGCAGTATTTT.

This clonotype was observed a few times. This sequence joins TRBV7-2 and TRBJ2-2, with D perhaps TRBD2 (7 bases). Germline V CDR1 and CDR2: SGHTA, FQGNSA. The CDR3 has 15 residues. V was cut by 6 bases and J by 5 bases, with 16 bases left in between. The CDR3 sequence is CASRGGAPGTGELFF. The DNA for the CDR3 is TGTGCCAGCAGGGGGGGGGCCCCCGGAACCGGGGAGCTGTTTTTT. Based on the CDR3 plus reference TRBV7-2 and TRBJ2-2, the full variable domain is GAGVSQSPSNKVTEKGKDVELRCDPISGHTALYWYRQSLGQGLEFLIYFQGNSAPDKSGLPSDRFSAERTGGSVSTLTIQRTQQEDSAVYLCASRGGAPGTGELFFGEGSRLTVL.

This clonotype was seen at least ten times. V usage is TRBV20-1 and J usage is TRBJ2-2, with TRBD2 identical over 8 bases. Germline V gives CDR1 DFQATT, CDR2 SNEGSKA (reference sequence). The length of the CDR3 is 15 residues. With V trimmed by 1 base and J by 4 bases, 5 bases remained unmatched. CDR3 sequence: CSARAPAGATGELFF. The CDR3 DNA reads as TGCAGTGCTAGAGCTCCAGCGGGAGCCACCGGGGAGCTGTTTTTT.

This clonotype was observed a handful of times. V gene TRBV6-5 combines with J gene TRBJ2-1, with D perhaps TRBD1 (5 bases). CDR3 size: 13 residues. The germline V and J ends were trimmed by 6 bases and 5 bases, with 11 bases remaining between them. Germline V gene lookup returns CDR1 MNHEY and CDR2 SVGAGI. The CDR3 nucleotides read TGTGCCAGCAGGATGACAGTTAACAATGAGCAGTTCTTC. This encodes CASRMTVNNEQFF.

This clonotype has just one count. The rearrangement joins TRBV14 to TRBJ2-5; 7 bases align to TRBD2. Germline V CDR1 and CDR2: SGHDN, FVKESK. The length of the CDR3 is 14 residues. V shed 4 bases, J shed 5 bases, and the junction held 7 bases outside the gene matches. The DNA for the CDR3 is TGTGCCAGCAGCCCCGAGGTCGGGAGGGAGACCCAGTACTTC. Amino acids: CASSPEVGRETQYF.

The CDR3 is CASTIFPEMNTEAFF. DNA for the CDR3: TGTGCCAGCACTATTTTTCCCGAAATGAACACTGAAGCTTTCTTT. The V and J genes are TRBV27 and TRBJ1-1, with D unclear. V was shortened by 7 bases and J by 0 bases, with 15 bases between the two germline ends. Germline V gene lookup returns CDR1 MNHEY and CDR2 SMNVEV (reference sequence). This CDR3 has 15 residues.

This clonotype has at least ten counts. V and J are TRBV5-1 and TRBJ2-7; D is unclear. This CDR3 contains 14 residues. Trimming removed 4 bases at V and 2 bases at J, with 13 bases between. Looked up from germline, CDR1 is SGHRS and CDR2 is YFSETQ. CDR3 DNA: TGCGCCAGCAGCACCGACGAGGCAACCTACGAGCAGTACTTC. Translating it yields CASSTDEATYEQYF.

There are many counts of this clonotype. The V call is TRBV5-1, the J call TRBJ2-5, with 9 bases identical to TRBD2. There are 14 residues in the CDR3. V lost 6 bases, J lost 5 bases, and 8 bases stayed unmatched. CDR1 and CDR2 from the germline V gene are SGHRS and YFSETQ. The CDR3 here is CASKGGLASETQYF. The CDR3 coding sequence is TGCGCCAGCAAAGGGGGACTAGCTTCCGAGACCCAGTACTTC.

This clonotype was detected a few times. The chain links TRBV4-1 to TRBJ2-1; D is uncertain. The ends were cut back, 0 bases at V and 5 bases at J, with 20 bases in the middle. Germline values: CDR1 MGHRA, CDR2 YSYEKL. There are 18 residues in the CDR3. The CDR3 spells CASSQDLIPSPQDNEQFF. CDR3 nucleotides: TGCGCCAGCAGCCAAGATTTAATTCCGTCCCCTCAAGACAATGAGCAGTTCTTC.

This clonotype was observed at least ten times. This CDR3 is CAWNSVAGEYGNEQFF. The DNA of the CDR3 is TGTGCCTGGAACTCCGTAGCGGGAGAATACGGGAATGAGCAGTTCTTC. This rearrangement joins TRBV30 to TRBJ2-1; 9 bases agree with TRBD2. The CDR3 is 16 amino acids. V gave up 4 bases and J gave up 7 bases; unmatched junction bases: 14. Germline-derived CDR1 and CDR2 are GTSNPN and SVGIG (reference sequence).

CDR3 sequence reads: CASSQDEGSYSQPQHF. The CDR3 DNA follows: TGTGCCAGCAGCCAAGATGAGGGGTCTTACAGTCAGCCCCAGCATTTT. The rearrangement links TRBV14 to TRBJ1-5, with D possibly TRBD1 on 5 matching bases. The germline V and J ends were trimmed by 0 bases and 6 bases, with 15 bases remaining between them. This CDR3 spans 16 amino acids. Germline CDR1 reads SGHDN; CDR2 reads FVKESK.